Sequencing of this T cell receptor beta chain was carried out in a study of T-cell memory formation after mild COVID-19. This clonotype was counted only a few times. TCRdb fed the 5' RACE reads into MiXCR, producing one record per CDR3 protein. The table has more than 450,000 distinct CDR3 sequences, roughly 17% seen once. The receptor was derived from an adult woman who had mild COVID-19 (a few samples of this study predate the infection). Cell type and time point are not known. Source material: PBMCs or a T cell subset sorted from them (not recorded which).

CDR3 region: CASREKGTGGLQGGNTIYF. The CDR3 nucleotides are TGTGCCAGCAGAGAAAAGGGGACAGGGGGCCTTCAGGGTGGAAACACCATATATTTT. The V call is TRBV6-5, the J call TRBJ1-3, with TRBD1 identical over 12 bases. This CDR3 is built from 19 residues. CDR1 is MNHEY and CDR2 is SVGAGI in the germline V gene. J gave up 3 bases and V 6 bases, and 15 bases lay outside the gene matches.